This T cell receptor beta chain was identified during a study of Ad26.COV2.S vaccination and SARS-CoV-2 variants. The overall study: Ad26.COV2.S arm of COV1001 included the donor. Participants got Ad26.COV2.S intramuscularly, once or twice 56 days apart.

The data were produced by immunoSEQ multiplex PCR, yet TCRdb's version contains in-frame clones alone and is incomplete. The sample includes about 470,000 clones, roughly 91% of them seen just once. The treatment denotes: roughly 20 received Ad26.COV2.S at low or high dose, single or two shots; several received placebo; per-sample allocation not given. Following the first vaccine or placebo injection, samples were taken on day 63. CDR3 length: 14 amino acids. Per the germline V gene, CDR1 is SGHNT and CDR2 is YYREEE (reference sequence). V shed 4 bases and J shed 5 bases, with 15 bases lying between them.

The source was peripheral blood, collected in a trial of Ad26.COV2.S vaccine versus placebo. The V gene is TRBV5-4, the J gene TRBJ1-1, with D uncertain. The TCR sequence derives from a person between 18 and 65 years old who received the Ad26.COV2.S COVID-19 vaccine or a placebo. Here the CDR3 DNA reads TGTGCCAGCAGCCTCGTGACATCGGATACTGAAGCTTTCTTT. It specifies CASSLVTSDTEAFF.